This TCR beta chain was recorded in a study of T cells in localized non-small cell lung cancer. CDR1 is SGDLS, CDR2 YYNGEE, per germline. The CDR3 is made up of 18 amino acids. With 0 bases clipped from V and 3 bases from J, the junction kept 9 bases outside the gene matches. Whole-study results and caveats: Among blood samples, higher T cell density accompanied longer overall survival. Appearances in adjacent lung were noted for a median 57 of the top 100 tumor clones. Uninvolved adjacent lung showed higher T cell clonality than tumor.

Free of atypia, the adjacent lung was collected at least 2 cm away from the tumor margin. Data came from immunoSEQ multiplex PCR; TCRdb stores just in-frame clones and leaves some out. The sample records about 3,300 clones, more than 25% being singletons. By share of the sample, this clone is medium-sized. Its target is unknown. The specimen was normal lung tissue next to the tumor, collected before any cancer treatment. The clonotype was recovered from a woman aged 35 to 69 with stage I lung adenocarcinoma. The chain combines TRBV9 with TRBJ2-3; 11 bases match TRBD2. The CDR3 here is CASSVGLAGTEGTDTQYF. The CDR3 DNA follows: TGTGCCAGCAGCGTAGGACTAGCGGGGACGGAAGGGACAGATACGCAGTATTTT.